This T cell receptor (beta chain) was captured in a study of OX40 agonist ivuxolimab in advanced cancers. The germline V gene has CDR1 SEHNR and CDR2 FQNEAQ (reference sequence). This CDR3 has 14 residues. Deletions cut 5 bases from V and 4 bases from J, with 14 bases between. This clone has just a few counts. The data were produced by immunoSEQ multiplex PCR, yet TCRdb's version contains in-frame clones alone and is incomplete. There are 60,000 to 75,000 clones in the sample; 84% occur only once, and around 25% lies in the top ten. The sequence derives from an adult with an advanced solid tumor such as melanoma, head and neck, liver or kidney cancer. The material was CD4+ or CD8+ T cells sorted from blood, obtained in a trial of the OX40 agonist ivuxolimab. The chain has TRBV7-9 and TRBJ1-2; D remains unclear. DNA for the CDR3: TGTGCCAGCAGCCCGATGGTGTTCAGCTATGGCTACACCTTC. Its translation is CASSPMVFSYGYTF.